The 5 T cell receptor beta chains given below trace back to one sample, sequenced in a study of T cells in Graves' hyperthyroidism and ophthalmopathy. There were TCR beta CDR3 regions amplified from RNA transcripts. The HTBI primer set drove a first-round RT-PCR of the TCR CDR3. In TCRdb, the multiplex PCR reads were re-called with MiXCR into one record per CDR3 protein. Of 530,000 or so distinct CDR3 sequences listed, approximately 17% were seen once; the top ten hold about 16%. Input material: blood. Receptors originate from a woman in her late teens or twenties with Graves' ophthalmopathy.

This clonotype was seen at least ten times. This sequence joins TRBV11-2 and TRBJ2-2, with TRBD1 matching over 7 bases. The CDR3 spans 15 residues. Germline CDR1 and CDR2: SGHAT and FQNNGV. The junction had 5 bases not matched to a gene; V was cut back by 1 base and J by 6 bases. The CDR3 sequence: CASSLGRQGAGELFF. In DNA, the CDR3 is TGTGCCAGCAGCTTAGGACGACAGGGCGCCGGGGAGCTGTTTTTT. Full variable domain (remainder filled in from reference TRBV11-2 and TRBJ2-2): EAGVAQSPRYKIIEKRQSVAFWCNPISGHATLYWYQQILGQGPKLLIQFQNNGVVDDSQLPKDRFSAERLKGVDSTLKIQPAKLEDSAVYLCASSLGRQGAGELFFGEGSRLTVL.

This sequence joins TRBV19 and TRBJ2-1; the D gene could be TRBD1 or TRBD2 (5 bases each). The V end lost 5 bases, the J end lost 7 bases, and 15 bases lay between the germline ends. CDR1 LNHDA and CDR2 SQIVND come from the germline V gene (reference sequence). CDR3 length: 14 amino acids. CDR3 protein: CASSLGLRVNEQFF. CDR3 nucleotide sequence: TGTGCCAGTAGTTTAGGACTCAGGGTGAATGAGCAGTTCTTC. The full variable domain, with the rest looked up from reference TRBV19 and TRBJ2-1, is DGGITQSPKYLFRKEGQNVTLSCEQNLNHDAMYWYRQDPGQGLRLIYYSQIVNDFQKGDIAEGYSVSREKKESFPLTVTSAQKNPTAFYLCASSLGLRVNEQFFGPGTRLTVL.

There are many counts of this clonotype. This sequence joins TRBV24-1 and TRBJ1-1; D is unclear. Germline CDR1 reads KGHDR; CDR2 reads SFDVKD. The CDR3 totals 16 residues. Trimming cost V 1 base and J 1 base, with 12 bases left between them. The CDR3 loop is CATSDLLRWGNTEAFF. The CDR3 nucleotides read TGTGCCACCAGTGATTTACTTCGGTGGGGGAACACTGAAGCTTTCTTT.

In this sample, this clonotype turned up many times. The chain has TRBV10-3 and TRBJ1-1; TRBD1 agrees at 9 bases. The CDR3 contains 15 residues. J was trimmed by 7 bases and V by 6 bases; bases with no gene match: 12. The germline CDR1 and CDR2 sequences are ENHRY and SYGVKD. The CDR3 region is CAIRVAGQGFGEAFF. Here the CDR3 DNA reads TGTGCCATCAGGGTTGCGGGACAGGGATTCGGTGAAGCTTTCTTT.

The rearrangement uses TRBV29-1 and TRBJ2-1; 7 nucleotides line up with TRBD1. CDR3 length: 12 amino acids. Germline V lookup: CDR1 SQVTM, CDR2 ANQGSEA. V trimming: 7 bases; J trimming: 6 bases; junction bases outside the gene matches: 6. Here the CDR3 reads CSARRDSNEQFF. The CDR3 nucleotides read TGCAGCGCTCGACGGGACAGCAATGAGCAGTTCTTC.